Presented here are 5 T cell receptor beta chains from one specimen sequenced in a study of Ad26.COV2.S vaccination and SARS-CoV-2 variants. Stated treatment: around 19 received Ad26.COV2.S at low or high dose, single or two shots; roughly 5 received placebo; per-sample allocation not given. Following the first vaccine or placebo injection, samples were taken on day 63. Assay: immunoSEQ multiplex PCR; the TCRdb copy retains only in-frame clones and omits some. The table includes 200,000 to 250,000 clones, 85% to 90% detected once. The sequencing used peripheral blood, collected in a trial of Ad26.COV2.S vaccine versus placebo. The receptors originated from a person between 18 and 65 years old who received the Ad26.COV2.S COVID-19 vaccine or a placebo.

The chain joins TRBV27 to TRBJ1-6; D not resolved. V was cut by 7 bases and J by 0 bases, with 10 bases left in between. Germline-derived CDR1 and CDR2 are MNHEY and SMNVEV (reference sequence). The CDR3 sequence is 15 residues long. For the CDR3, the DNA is TGTGCCAGCACGGAAGGCGGCTCCTATAATTCACCCCTCCACTTT. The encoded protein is CASTEGGSYNSPLHF.

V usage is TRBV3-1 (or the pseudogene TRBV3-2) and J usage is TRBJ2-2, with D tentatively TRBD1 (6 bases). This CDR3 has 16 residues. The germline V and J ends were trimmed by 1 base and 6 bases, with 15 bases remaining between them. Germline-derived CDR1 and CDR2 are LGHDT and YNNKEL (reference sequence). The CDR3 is CASSQGPGVEAGELFF. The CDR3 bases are TGTGCCAGCAGCCAAGGGCCAGGGGTGGAGGCCGGGGAGCTGTTTTTT.

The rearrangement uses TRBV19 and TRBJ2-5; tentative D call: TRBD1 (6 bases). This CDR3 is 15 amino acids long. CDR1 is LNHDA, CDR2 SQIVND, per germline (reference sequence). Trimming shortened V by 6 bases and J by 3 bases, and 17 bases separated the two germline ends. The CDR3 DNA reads TGTGCCAGTAGGACTGGGGACATGAGAAAAGAGACCCAGTACTTC. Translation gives CASRTGDMRKETQYF.

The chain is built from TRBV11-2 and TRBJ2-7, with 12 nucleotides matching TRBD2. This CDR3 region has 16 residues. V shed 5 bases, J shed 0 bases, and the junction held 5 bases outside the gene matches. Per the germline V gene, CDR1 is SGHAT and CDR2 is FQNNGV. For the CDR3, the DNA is TGTGCCAGCAGCCCCCGGACTAGCGGGGCCTCCTACGAGCAGTACTTC. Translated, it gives CASSPRTSGASYEQYF.

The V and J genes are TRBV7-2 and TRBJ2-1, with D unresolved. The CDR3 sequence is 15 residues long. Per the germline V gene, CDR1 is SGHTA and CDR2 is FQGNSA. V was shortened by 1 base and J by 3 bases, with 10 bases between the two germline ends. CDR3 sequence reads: CASSLGRFSYNEQFF. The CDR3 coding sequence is TGTGCCAGCAGCTTAGGCAGGTTTAGCTACAATGAGCAGTTCTTC.